This T cell receptor beta chain comes out of a study of blood T cell repertoires in COVID-19. For the study at large: Italy, Spain and the United States were the sources of the convalescent and acute COVID-19 samples. From T cells, B-cell-depleted T cells, or PBMCs came the material, which was cDNA or gDNA.

In the original analysis: Amplification with reference gene primers provided the estimates of nucleated cell counts. Generated by immunoSEQ multiplex PCR, the TCRdb table keeps only in-frame clones and is missing some. D and trimming were read from the DNA, whereas the V and J calls and clone size are those reported in that table. The sample lists nearly 350,000 clones; around 86% were seen once. This CDR3 contains 15 residues. V was clipped by 0 bases and J by 0 bases; unmatched bases: 2. Germline CDR1 is MGHRA and CDR2 is YSYEKL. A Seattle source enrolled patients during active infection and followed them longitudinally.

The chain employs TRBV4-1 and TRBJ2-7; 7 nucleotides align to TRBD1. Source material: peripheral blood. The TCR originated in a woman aged 50 to 60 with COVID-19, enrolled during active disease. The chain's CDR3 is CASSQEGGHSYEQYF. The CDR3 DNA follows: TGCGCCAGCAGCCAAGAAGGGGGCCACTCCTACGAGCAGTACTTC.